This is a list of T cell receptor beta chains from one sample in a study of cytomegalovirus exposure and HLA in healthy donors. Clones were read by immunoSEQ multiplex PCR, and TCRdb kept only the in-frame ones, dropping some. The sample has 95,000 to 150,000 clones; roughly 70% are singletons. Specimen: PBMCs. Every receptor here comes from a woman aged 40 to 50 in good health and CMV-seronegative. The CDR3 runs from the conserved cysteine through the conserved F or W. The D gene is left open where the match is weak. Not all rows give a size; the values are once, few, many and, for expanded clones, a class.

j_gene,d_gene,abundance,v_gene,CDR3nt,CDR3aa
TRBJ1-1,TRBD1,.,TRBV5-4,TGTGCCAGCAGCCCACCCCCCGGACAGGGGGCGAACACTGAAGCTTTCTTT,CASSPPPGQGANTEAFF
TRBJ1-1,.,.,TRBV4-1,TGCGCCAGCAGCCAAGTCCCCCGGGGGTTAGCTTTCTTT,CASSQVPRGLAFF
TRBJ2-1,.,.,TRBV5-6,TGTGCCAGCAGCTCGAGGAACAACTACAATGAGCAGTTCTTC,CASSSRNNYNEQFF
TRBJ2-1,TRBD2,.,TRBV4-3,TGCGCCAGCAGCCAAGGATCCGGGGGGGAGCAGTTCTTC,CASSQGSGGEQFF
TRBJ2-2,.,.,TRBV6-1,TGTGCCAGCAGCCCCGGACTCTATCCCGGGGAGCTGTTTTTT,CASSPGLYPGELFF
TRBJ2-3,TRBD2,few,TRBV5-6,TGTGCCAGCAGCTTGGGGATTAGCGGGAGAGGGGATACGCAGTATTTT,CASSLGISGRGDTQYF
TRBJ1-1,TRBD1,.,TRBV28,TGTGCCAGCACCCCCCCCGACAGGGACGCTGAAGCTTTCTTT,CASTPPDRDAEAFF
TRBJ1-4,TRBD1,.,TRBV19,TGTGCCAGTTCACCCGGGACAGGGGACGAAAAACTGTTTTTT,CASSPGTGDEKLFF
TRBJ2-2,.,.,TRBV6-1,TGTGCCAGCAGACCTACAGGATCGAACACCGGGGAGCTGTTTTTT,CASRPTGSNTGELFF
TRBJ2-2,TRBD2,.,TRBV18,TGTGCCAGCTCACCACTAGCGGGAGAGGCCGGGGAGCTGTTTTTT,CASSPLAGEAGELFF
TRBJ2-7,TRBD2,.,TRBV10-2,TGCGCCAGCAGTGAGCCTAGCGGGGGAGGTGAGCAGTACTTC,CASSEPSGGGEQYF
TRBJ1-6,.,.,TRBV11-2,TGTGCCAGCAGCCCCTCCGCGGCCAGCCCTAATTCACCCCTCCACTTT,CASSPSAASPNSPLHF
TRBJ2-7,TRBD2,.,TRBV13,TGTGCCAGCAGCACGACACGACTAGCGGTTAGCCCCTACGAGCAGTACTTC,CASSTTRLAVSPYEQYF
TRBJ1-5,.,.,TRBV2,TGTGCCAGCAAATCTGACAGGACCCATGGACAGCCCCAGCATTTT,CASKSDRTHGQPQHF
TRBJ2-7,.,.,TRBV4-3,TGCGCCAGCAGCCCCCAAACAGTGGCCGACGAGCAGTACTTC,CASSPQTVADEQYF
TRBJ2-4,.,.,TRBV29-1,TGCAGCGCAGGAGACAGTCACATTCAGTACTTC,CSAGDSHIQYF
TRBJ2-7,.,.,TRBV5-1,TGCGCCAGCAGCTTGGGGGGGGAAAACGAGCAGTACTTC,CASSLGGENEQYF
TRBJ1-2,.,once,TRBV28,TGTGCCAGCAGTATCCGGGTCTATGGCTACACCTTC,CASSIRVYGYTF
TRBJ1-1,.,.,TRBV19,TGTGCCAGTAGTTGGGGCATGAACACTGAAGCTTTCTTT,CASSWGMNTEAFF
TRBJ2-1,.,.,TRBV7-8,TGTGCCAGCAGCCCCACCCGGGTGCCGTTCTTC,CASSPTRVPFF
TRBJ2-2,.,.,TRBV7-9,TGTGCCAGCAGCTTAGGAGCCCCCGGGGAGCTGTTTTTT,CASSLGAPGELFF
TRBJ2-1,TRBD2,few,TRBV6-5,TGTGCCAGCAGCGGGGGGGAACAGGATAGCAATGAGCAGTTCTTC,CASSGGEQDSNEQFF
TRBJ2-5,TRBD2,.,TRBV27,TGTGCCAGCAGTTCACGGGGGACTAGCGGTCAAGAGACCCAGTACTTC,CASSSRGTSGQETQYF
TRBJ2-5,TRBD1,.,TRBV7-2,TGTGCCAGCAGCCTGACAGGGGGCAAGGAGACCCAGTACTTC,CASSLTGGKETQYF
TRBJ2-2,.,once,TRBV4-3,TGCGCCAGCAGCCATCCCCCTGACAGGACGAACACCGGGGAGCTGTTTTTT,CASSHPPDRTNTGELFF
TRBJ1-3,TRBD1,.,TRBV4-1,TGCGCCAGCAGCCCCGGGACAGGGGTTGGAAACACCATATATTTT,CASSPGTGVGNTIYF
TRBJ1-5,.,.,TRBV4-3,TGCGCCGCCAGCACACAGGTCAATCAGCCCCAGCATTTT,CAASTQVNQPQHF
TRBJ2-7,.,.,TRBV6-5,TGTGCCAGCAGTTACGCGGGGGCCCACTCCTACGAGCAGTACTTC,CASSYAGAHSYEQYF
TRBJ2-7,.,few,TRBV7-6,TGTGCCAGCAGCTTAGAGCGGAGGGATGAGCAGTACTTC,CASSLERRDEQYF
TRBJ1-2,.,.,TRBV5-8,TGTGCCAGCAGCTTGGGACTTCCCTATGGCTACACCTTC,CASSLGLPYGYTF
TRBJ2-7,.,.,TRBV6-1,TGTGCCAGCACAGGACAGCCACCGACCTACGAGCAGTACTTC,CASTGQPPTYEQYF
TRBJ2-7,.,.,TRBV7-9,TGTGCCACCGGACAGCGCAACTACGAGCAGTACTTC,CATGQRNYEQYF
TRBJ1-1,TRBD1,few,TRBV29-1,TGCAGGGGGGACAGATCGAACACTGAAGCTTTCTTT,CRGDRSNTEAFF
TRBJ1-6,TRBD1,.,TRBV2,TGTGCCAGAGGCACAGGGGGACGGCGAAATTCACCCCTCCACTTT,CARGTGGRRNSPLHF
TRBJ1-6,TRBD1,.,TRBV19,TGTGCCAGTCGGGACAGGATAAATTCACCCCTCCACTTT,CASRDRINSPLHF
TRBJ1-1,.,.,TRBV7-8,TGTGCCAGCAGCACCGGGGGAGGTTTTAACACTGAAGCTTTCTTT,CASSTGGGFNTEAFF
TRBJ2-1,TRBD1,.,TRBV2,TGTGCCAGGGTGGGACAGGAGGGGGTAGCCCTTAACAATGAGCAGTTCTTC,CARVGQEGVALNNEQFF
TRBJ2-7,TRBD1,.,TRBV5-1,TGCGCCAGCAGCTTGGAGGCGACAGGGATTTCCTACGAGCAGTACTTC,CASSLEATGISYEQYF
TRBJ2-7,TRBD2,.,TRBV2,TGTGCCAGCAGGCTAGCGGGGGGATCGGGCTACGAGCAGTACTTC,CASRLAGGSGYEQYF
TRBJ2-7,TRBD1,few,TRBV7-6,TGTGCCAGCAGCAACTCACAGGGGCAGGGAGAGCAGTACTTC,CASSNSQGQGEQYF
TRBJ1-1,TRBD1,.,TRBV7-9,TGTGCCAGCAGCAAAGGGGGCGGGGGGGTTATTGAAGCTTTCTTT,CASSKGGGGVIEAFF
TRBJ1-5,.,once,TRBV9,TGTGCCAGCAGCGTAGGGGCAGGCAATCAGCCCCAGCATTTT,CASSVGAGNQPQHF
TRBJ2-3,.,few,TRBV14,TGTGCCAGCAGCCAGGGCGTTGGAGATACGCAGTATTTT,CASSQGVGDTQYF
TRBJ2-5,TRBD2,.,TRBV4-2,TGTGCCAGCAGCCAAGAACCTTCCGGCAGCGGGGGAGAGACCCAGTACTTC,CASSQEPSGSGGETQYF
TRBJ2-2,TRBD1,.,TRBV5-4,TGTGCCAGCAGCTCAAGACAGGGAGTAAACACCGGGGAGCTGTTTTTT,CASSSRQGVNTGELFF
TRBJ2-3,TRBD2,.,TRBV15,TGTGCCACCAGCAGAGGGGGACTAGCCCTAGATACGCAGTATTTT,CATSRGGLALDTQYF
TRBJ1-2,.,.,TRBV6-6,TGTGCCAGCAGTTACCCCCTGAAGCCGGATGGCTACACCTTC,CASSYPLKPDGYTF
TRBJ1-1,.,.,TRBV7-8,TGTGCCAGCAGCCCCTCCCTGACAGGCCTGAACACTGAAGCTTTCTTT,CASSPSLTGLNTEAFF
TRBJ2-5,.,once,TRBV11-2,TGTGCCAGCAGCTTAGCCGGGGGGCCCCATGAGACCCAGTACTTC,CASSLAGGPHETQYF
TRBJ2-7,.,.,TRBV7-2,TGTGCCAGCGCGTCCTACGAGCAGTACTTC,CASASYEQYF
TRBJ2-3,TRBD1,.,TRBV7-2,TGTGCCAGCAGCTTAGATCAGGGGGCGGCAGATACGCAGTATTTT,CASSLDQGAADTQYF
TRBJ2-1,TRBD2,.,TRBV11-3,TGTGCCAGCAGCCTAGCGGGAGGGCCTTACAATGAGCAGTTCTTC,CASSLAGGPYNEQFF
TRBJ2-3,TRBD2,.,TRBV5-1,TGCGCCAGCAGCATGTTGGCGGGAGGGCCAGATACGCAGTATTTT,CASSMLAGGPDTQYF
TRBJ1-3,.,.,TRBV6-5,TGTGCCGAGGGGGAGAACGTCGGAAACACCATATATTTT,CAEGENVGNTIYF
TRBJ1-5,.,.,TRBV6-6,TGTGCCAGCAGTTACAACAGCTGGAATAGCAATCAGCCCCAGCATTTT,CASSYNSWNSNQPQHF